This paragraph covers one T cell receptor (beta chain) sequence. Its antigen is as yet unknown. The data stem from a study of breast tumors, draining lymph nodes, adjacent tissues. Study-wide results and caveats: Tumor repertoires ranked between lymph nodes and nontumor tissue in diversity, with V and J gene preferences. Findings are consistent with lymph node origin and intratumoral expansion of most tumor T cells. Compared with basal-like, luminal-like tumors shared significantly more repertoire with nontumor tissue.

Germline V gene sequence: CDR1 SGHTA, CDR2 FQGNSA. The J segment lost 6 bases and the V segment lost 8 bases, leaving 13 bases of the junction unmatched. CDR3 length: 18 residues. TCRdb called the multiplex PCR reads again in MiXCR, with one record for every CDR3 protein. This table has under 250,000 distinct CDR3 sequences, about 30% appearing once. The lymph nodes were axillary draining lymph nodes from breast cancer patients. Sequencing was performed on axillary lymph node tissue. V and J are TRBV7-2 and TRBJ2-1; 16 nucleotides agree with TRBD2. The TCR comes from a female donor with breast cancer. Some clones in this sample may be carry-over from other donors' samples. The CDR3 DNA reads as TGTGCCAGCGTCCATACCGGGACTAGCGGGAGGGCCCCCAATGAGCAGTTCTTC. The encoded protein is CASVHTGTSGRAPNEQFF. The full variable domain, in which reference TRBV7-2 and TRBJ2-1 provide the parts outside the CDR3, is GAGVSQSPSNKVTEKGKDVELRCDPISGHTALYWYRQSLGQGLEFLIYFQGNSAPDKSGLPSDRFSAERTGGSVSTLTIQRTQQEDSAVYLCASVHTGTSGRAPNEQFFGPGTRLTVL.